This T cell receptor beta chain was found in a study of T cells in Graves' hyperthyroidism and ophthalmopathy. Diagnosis of hyperthyroidism was new in patients aged 18 to 65, and its duration was under 2 months. This clonotype was seen many times. Its specificity is unknown. Study results and limitations: Ophthalmopathy was predicted by the model a median of approximately 6 months ahead of onset.

Authors of the study amplified TCR beta CDR3 regions from RNA transcripts. HTBI primers were employed in a first-round RT-PCR of the TCR CDR3. TCRdb re-derived calls from the multiplex PCR reads in MiXCR, one entry per CDR3 protein. This sample has 350,000 to 500,000 distinct CDR3 sequences; roughly 13% occur once, and the top ten carry 5% to 6%. The sample comprised blood. The sequence was collected from a woman in her late teens or twenties with Graves' hyperthyroidism.

The chain's CDR3 is CSAPRLVGYNEQFF. The CDR3 coding sequence is TGCAGTGCCCCCAGACTAGTGGGCTACAATGAGCAGTTCTTC. V is TRBV20-1 and J is TRBJ2-1; D possibly corresponds to TRBD2 (6 bases). V was clipped by 6 bases and J by 3 bases, with 15 bases between them. CDR1 and CDR2 (germline): DFQATT, SNEGSKA (reference sequence). The CDR3 is made up of 14 amino acids.